The clone carrying this T cell receptor (beta chain) came up a few times. Isolation of PBMCs gave at least 6 million cells per sample. A second PCR of about 7 to 12 cycles used a sample-barcoded 5' primer and a J-beta primer mix. TCRdb re-called the 5' RACE reads with MiXCR, one entry per CDR3 protein. The sample includes roughly 800,000 distinct CDR3 sequences, 25% seen only once; the top ten take around 9.2%. This entry is derived from a study of blood T cells in healthy people across ages. The CDR3 runs 17 residues. Germline V gene lookup returns CDR1 LGHNA and CDR2 YNFKEQ. These sequences were also reported in another study, on T cells of mothers and their children.

The origin of this receptor is a boy between 10 and 17 years old in good health. This chain connects TRBV4-2 to TRBJ2-5; 11 nucleotides agree with TRBD1. The DNA matches TRBJ2-1 better at its end, which makes the J call doubtful. The sample comprised blood. This chain's CDR3 is CASSQLAGTGGWNEQFF. The CDR3 DNA sequence: TGTGCCAGCAGCCAATTGGCCGGGACAGGGGGTTGGAATGAGCAGTTCTTC.